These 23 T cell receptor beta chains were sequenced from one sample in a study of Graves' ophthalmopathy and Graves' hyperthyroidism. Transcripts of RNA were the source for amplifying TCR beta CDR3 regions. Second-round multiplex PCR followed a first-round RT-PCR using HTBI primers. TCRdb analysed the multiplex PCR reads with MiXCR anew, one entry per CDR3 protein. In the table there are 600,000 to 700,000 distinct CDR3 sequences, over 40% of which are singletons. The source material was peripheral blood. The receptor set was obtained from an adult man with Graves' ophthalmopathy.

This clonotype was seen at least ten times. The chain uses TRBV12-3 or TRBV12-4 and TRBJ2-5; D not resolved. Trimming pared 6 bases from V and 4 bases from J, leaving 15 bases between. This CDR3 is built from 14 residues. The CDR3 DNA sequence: TGTGCCAGCAGCCGCGAGGCGAGGAGAGAGACCCAGTACTTC. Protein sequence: CASSREARRETQYF.

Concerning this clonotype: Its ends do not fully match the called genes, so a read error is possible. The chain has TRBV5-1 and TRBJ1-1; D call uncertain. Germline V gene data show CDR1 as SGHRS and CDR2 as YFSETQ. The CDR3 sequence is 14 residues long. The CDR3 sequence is CASSLALTGEEALF. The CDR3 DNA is TGCGCCAGCAGCTTGGCCCTTACCGGGGAGGAAGCTCTCTTT.

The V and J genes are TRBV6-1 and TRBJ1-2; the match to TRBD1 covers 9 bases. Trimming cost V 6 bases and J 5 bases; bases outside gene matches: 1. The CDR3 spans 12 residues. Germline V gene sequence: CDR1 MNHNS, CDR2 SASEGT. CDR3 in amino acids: CASSDRGYGYTF. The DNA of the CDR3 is TGTGCCAGCAGCGACAGGGGGTATGGCTACACCTTC.

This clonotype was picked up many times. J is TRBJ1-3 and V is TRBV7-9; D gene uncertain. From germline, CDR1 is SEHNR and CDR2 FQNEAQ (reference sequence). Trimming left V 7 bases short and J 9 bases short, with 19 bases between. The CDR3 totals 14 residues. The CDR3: CASTPSWARGTIYF. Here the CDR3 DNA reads TGTGCCAGCACCCCCTCGTGGGCTCGGGGCACCATATATTTT.

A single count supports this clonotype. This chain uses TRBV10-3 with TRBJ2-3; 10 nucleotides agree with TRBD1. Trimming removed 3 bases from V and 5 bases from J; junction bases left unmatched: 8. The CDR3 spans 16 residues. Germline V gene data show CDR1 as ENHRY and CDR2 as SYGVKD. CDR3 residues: CAISDVDRGPGDTQYF. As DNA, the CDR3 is TGTGCCATCAGTGACGTAGACAGGGGGCCTGGAGATACGCAGTATTTT.

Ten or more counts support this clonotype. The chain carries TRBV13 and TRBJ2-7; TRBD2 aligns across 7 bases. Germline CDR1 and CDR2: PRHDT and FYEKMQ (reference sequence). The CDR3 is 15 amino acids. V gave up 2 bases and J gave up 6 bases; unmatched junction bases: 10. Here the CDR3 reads CASSLFRAGIREQYF. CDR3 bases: TGTGCCAGCAGCTTATTTAGAGCGGGGATACGCGAGCAGTACTTC.

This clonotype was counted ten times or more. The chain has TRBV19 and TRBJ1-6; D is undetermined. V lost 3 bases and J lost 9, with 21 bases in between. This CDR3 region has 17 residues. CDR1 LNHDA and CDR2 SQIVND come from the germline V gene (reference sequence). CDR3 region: CASSMSLAASYGSPLHF. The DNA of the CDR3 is TGTGCCAGTAGTATGTCGTTGGCAGCCTCTTATGGTTCACCCCTCCACTTT.

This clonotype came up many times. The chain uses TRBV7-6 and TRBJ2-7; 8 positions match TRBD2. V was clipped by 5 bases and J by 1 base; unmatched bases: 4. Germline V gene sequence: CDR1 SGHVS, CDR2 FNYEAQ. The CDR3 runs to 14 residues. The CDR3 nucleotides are TGTGCCAGCAGCCCGGGACTAGGTTCCTACGAGCAGTACTTC. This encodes CASSPGLGSYEQYF. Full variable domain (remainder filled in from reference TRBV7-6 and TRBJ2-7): GAGVSQSPRYKVTKRGQDVALRCDPISGHVSLYWYRQALGQGPEFLTYFNYEAQQDKSGLPNDRFSAERPEGSISTLTIQRTEQRDSAMYRCASSPGLGSYEQYFGPGTRLTVT.

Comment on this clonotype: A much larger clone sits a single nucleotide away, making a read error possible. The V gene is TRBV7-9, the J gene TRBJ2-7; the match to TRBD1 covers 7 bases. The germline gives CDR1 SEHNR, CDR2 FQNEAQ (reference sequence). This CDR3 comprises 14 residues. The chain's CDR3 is CASSLTGTEYEQCF. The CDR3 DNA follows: TGTGCCAGCAGCCTGACCGGGACAGAATACGAGCAGTGCTTC.

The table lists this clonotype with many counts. The DNA for the CDR3 is TGTGCCAGCAGCCAGACAGGGGGCGAGGTCTATGGCTACACCTTC. Amino acid sequence: CASSQTGGEVYGYTF. V usage is TRBV7-9 and J usage is TRBJ1-2, with 10 bases that match TRBD1. This CDR3 is built from 15 residues. V was pared by 5 bases and J by 4 bases, with 7 bases of the junction left unmatched. The V gene's germline CDR1 is SEHNR and CDR2 FQNEAQ (reference sequence).

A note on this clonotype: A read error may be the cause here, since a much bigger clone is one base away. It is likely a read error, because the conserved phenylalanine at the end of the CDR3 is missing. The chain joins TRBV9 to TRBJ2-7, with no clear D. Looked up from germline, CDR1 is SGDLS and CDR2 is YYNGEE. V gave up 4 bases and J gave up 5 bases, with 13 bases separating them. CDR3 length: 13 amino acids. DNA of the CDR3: TGTGCCAGCAGCTACGGGCCTTCTGACGAGCAGTACCTC. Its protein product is CASSYGPSDEQYL.

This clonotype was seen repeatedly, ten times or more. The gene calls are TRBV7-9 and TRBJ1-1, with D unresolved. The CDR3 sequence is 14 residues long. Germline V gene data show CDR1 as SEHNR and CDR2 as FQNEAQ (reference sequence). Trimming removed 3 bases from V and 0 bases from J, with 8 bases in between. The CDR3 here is CASSLGDMNTEAFF. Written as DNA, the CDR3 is TGTGCCAGCAGCTTGGGAGATATGAACACTGAAGCTTTCTTT.

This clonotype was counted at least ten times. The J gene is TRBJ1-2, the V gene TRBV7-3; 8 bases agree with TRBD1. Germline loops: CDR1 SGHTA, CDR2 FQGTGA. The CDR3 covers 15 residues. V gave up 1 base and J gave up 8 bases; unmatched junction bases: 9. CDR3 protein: CASSLRSYDRGGYTF. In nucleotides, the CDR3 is TGTGCCAGCAGCTTAAGAAGCTACGACAGGGGAGGCTACACCTTC. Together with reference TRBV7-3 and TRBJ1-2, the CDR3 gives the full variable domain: GAGVSQTPSNKVTEKGKYVELRCDPISGHTALYWYRQSLGQGPEFLIYFQGTGAADDSGLPNDRFFAVRPEGSVSTLKIQRTERGDSAVYLCASSLRSYDRGGYTFGSGTRLTVV.

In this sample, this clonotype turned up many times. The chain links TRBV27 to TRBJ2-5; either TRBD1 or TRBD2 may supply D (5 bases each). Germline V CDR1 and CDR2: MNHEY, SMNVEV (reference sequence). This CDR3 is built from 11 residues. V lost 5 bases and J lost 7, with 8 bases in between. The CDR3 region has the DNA TGTGCCAGCAGTGAGGGGTCGACCCAGTACTTC. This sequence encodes CASSEGSTQYF.

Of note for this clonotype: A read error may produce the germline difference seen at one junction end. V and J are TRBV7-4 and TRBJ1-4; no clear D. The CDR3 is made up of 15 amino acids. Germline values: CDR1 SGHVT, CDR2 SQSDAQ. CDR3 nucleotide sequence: TGCGCCAGCAGCCAAGGGATTCTAACGAATGAAAAACTGTTTTTT. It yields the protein CASSQGILTNEKLFF.

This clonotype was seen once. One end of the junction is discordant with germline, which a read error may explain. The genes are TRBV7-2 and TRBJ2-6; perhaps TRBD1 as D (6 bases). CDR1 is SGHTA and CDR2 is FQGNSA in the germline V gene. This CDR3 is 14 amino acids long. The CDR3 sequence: CASSLGLGAYVLTF. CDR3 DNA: TGTGCCAGCAGCTTAGGGCTGGGGGCCTACGTCCTGACTTTC.

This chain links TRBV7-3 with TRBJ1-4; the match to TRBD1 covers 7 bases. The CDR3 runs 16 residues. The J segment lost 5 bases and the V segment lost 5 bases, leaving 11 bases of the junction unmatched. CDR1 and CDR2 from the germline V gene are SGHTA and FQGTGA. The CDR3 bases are TGTGCCAGCAGCCTCTCACGTGGGGGACAGAATGAAAAACTGTTTTTT. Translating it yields CASSLSRGGQNEKLFF.

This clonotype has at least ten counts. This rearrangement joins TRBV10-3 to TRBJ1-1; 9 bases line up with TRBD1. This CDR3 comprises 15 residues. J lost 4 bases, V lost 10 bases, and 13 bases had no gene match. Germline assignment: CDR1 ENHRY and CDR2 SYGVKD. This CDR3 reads CASRRTGGVGTEAFF. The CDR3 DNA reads TGTGCCAGCAGGAGAACAGGGGGCGTTGGCACTGAAGCTTTCTTT.

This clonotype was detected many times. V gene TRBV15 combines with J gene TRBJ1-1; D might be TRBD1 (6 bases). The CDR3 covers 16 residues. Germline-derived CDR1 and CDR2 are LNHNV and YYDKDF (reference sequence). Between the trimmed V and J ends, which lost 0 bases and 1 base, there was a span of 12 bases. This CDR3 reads CATSREGGLENTEAFF. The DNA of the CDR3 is TGTGCCACCAGCAGAGAGGGGGGCCTAGAGAACACTGAAGCTTTCTTT.

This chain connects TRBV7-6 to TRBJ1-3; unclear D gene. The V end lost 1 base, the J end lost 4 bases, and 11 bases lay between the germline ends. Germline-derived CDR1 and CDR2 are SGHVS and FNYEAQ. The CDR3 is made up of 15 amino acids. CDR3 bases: TGTGCCAGCAGCTTAGGTTTGGGGTCGGGAAACACCATATATTTT. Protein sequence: CASSLGLGSGNTIYF.

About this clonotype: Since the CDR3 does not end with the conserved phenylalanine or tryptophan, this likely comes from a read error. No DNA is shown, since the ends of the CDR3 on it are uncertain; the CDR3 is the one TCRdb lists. The CDR3 sequence is CSATPRELNT. This rearrangement joins TRBV20-1 to TRBJ2-7; TRBD2, as called in the table, went unchecked against the DNA. Including both end residues, the CDR3 is 10 amino acids long. The germline V gene encodes CDR1 DFQATT and CDR2 SNEGSKA (reference sequence).

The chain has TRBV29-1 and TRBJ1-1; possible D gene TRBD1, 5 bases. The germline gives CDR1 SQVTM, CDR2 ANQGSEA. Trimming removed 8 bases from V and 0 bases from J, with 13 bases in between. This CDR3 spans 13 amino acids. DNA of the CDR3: TGCAGCAGTTGGGACGACGTGAACACTGAAGCTTTCTTT. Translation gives CSSWDDVNTEAFF.

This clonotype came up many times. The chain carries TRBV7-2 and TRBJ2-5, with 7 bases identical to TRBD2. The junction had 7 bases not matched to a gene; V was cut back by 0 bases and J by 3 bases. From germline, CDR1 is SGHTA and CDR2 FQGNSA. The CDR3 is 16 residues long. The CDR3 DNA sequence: TGTGCCAGCAGCTTAGCCGTGCCAGCGGGAAAAGAGACCCAGTACTTC. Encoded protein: CASSLAVPAGKETQYF.